This record concerns one T cell receptor beta chain sequence. The CDR3 is made up of 15 amino acids. CDR1 is SGHVS and CDR2 is FQNEAQ in the germline V gene. V gave up 7 bases and J gave up 4 bases, with 18 bases separating them. The data belong to a study of blood T cell repertoires in COVID-19. Measured with immunoSEQ multiplex PCR; TCRdb has only the in-frame clones, and not every one. The sample shows approximately 280,000 clones, roughly 85% of them seen only once. The sample taken for sequencing was PBMCs or T cells enriched from blood (not recorded which). This sequence was found in a woman aged 50 to 60 who had recovered from COVID-19. The chain uses TRBV7-8 and TRBJ2-3; D is perhaps TRBD2 (7 bases). The CDR3 protein is CASTIGRGRPDTQYF. The CDR3 DNA is TGTGCCAGCACCATTGGGCGGGGGCGGCCAGATACGCAGTATTTT.